This T cell receptor beta chain derives from a study of blood T cell repertoires in COVID-19. Study summary: There were acute and convalescent COVID-19 samples, and they came from the United States, Italy and Spain.

The germline V gene has CDR1 GTSNPN and CDR2 SVGIG (reference sequence). V shed 4 bases and J 4 bases; nucleotides not matched to a gene: 11. This CDR3 region has 16 residues. Assay: immunoSEQ multiplex PCR; the TCRdb copy retains only in-frame clones and omits some. There are approximately 220,000 clones in the sample; 80% to 85% occur only once, and approximately 6.8% lies in the top ten. All enrollees were roughly 18 to 100 years old and from fewer than 25 US areas. In this sample, this clone turned up a few times. Sequencing was performed on PBMCs or T cells enriched from blood (not recorded which). The clonotype comes from a woman in her thirties or forties who had recovered from COVID-19. The chain uses TRBV30 and TRBJ1-1, with 11 positions matching TRBD1. CDR3 in DNA: TGTGCCTGGACCGTTTGGGGAGGACAGGGGGCCACTGAAGCTTTCTTT. Translation: CAWTVWGGQGATEAFF.